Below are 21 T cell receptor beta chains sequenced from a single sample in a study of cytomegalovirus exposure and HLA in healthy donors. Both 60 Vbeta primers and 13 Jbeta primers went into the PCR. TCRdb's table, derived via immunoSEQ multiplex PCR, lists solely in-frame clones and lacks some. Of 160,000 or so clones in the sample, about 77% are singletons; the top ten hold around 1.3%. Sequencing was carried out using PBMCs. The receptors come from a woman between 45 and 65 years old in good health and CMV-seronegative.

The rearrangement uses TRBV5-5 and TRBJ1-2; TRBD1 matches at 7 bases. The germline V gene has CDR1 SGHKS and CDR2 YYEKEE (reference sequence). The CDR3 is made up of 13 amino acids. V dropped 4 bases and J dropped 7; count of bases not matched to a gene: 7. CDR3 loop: CASSLQGGLGYTF. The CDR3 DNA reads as TGTGCCAGCAGCCTCCAGGGGGGACTTGGCTACACCTTC.

In DNA form, the CDR3 reads TGTGCCAGCAGCGTTATTCCCAGCGGGGAGCTGTTTTTT. Its translation: CASSVIPSGELFF. V is TRBV9 and J is TRBJ2-2; no clear D gene. Germline V CDR1 and CDR2: SGDLS, YYNGEE. Trimming left V 2 bases short and J 7 bases short, with 9 bases between. This CDR3 region has 13 residues.

CDR3 sequence: CASHLAGLDTQYF. DNA for the CDR3: TGTGCCAGCCACCTAGCGGGACTAGATACGCAGTATTTT. The chain joins TRBV6-6 to TRBJ2-3; TRBD2 aligns across 9 bases. Per germline, CDR1 MNHNY and CDR2 SVGAGI (reference sequence). V lost 8 bases and J lost 5; bases outside the gene matches: 5. The length of the CDR3 is 13 residues.

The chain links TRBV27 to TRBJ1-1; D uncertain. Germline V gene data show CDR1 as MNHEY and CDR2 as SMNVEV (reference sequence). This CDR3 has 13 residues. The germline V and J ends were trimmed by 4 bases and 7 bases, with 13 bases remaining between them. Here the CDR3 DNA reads TGTGCCAGCAGTTCCTACGTAGTCGGTGAAGCTTTCTTT. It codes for CASSSYVVGEAFF.

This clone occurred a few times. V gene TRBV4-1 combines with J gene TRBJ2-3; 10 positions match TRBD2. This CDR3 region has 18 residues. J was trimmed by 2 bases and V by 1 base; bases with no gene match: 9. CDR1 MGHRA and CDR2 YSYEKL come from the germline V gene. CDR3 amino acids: CASSQGVIAGGITDTQYF. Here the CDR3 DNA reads TGCGCCAGCAGCCAAGGAGTAATAGCGGGGGGAATCACAGATACGCAGTATTTT.

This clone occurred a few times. As DNA, the CDR3 is TGTGCCAGCTCACCGGCCGGGGGGGGGCTCAGACCCGAAAAACTGTTTTTT. Protein: CASSPAGGGLRPEKLFF. The chain couples TRBV18 to TRBJ1-4; weak D call: TRBD1 (6 bases). Between the trimmed V and J ends, which lost 3 bases and 8 bases, there was a span of 22 bases. The CDR3 consists of 17 residues. The germline CDR1 and CDR2 sequences are KGHSH and LQKENI.

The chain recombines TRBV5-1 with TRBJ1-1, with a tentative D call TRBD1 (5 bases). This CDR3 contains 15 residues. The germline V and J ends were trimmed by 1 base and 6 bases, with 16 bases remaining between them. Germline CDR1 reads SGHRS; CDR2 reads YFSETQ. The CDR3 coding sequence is TGCGCCAGCAGCTTGTCAGGACACAAAGCAGCTGAAGCTTTCTTT. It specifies CASSLSGHKAAEAFF.

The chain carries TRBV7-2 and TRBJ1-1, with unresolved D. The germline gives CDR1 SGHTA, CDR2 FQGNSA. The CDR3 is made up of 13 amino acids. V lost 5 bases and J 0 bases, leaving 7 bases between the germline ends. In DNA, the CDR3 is TGTGCCAGCAGCCGCGGAATGAACACTGAAGCTTTCTTT. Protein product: CASSRGMNTEAFF.

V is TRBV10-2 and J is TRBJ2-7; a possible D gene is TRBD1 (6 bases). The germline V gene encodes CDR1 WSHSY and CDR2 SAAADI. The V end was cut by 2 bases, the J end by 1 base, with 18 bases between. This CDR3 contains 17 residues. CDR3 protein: CASSEHIGGRGSYEQYF. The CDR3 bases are TGCGCCAGCAGTGAGCACATTGGTGGCAGGGGATCCTACGAGCAGTACTTC.

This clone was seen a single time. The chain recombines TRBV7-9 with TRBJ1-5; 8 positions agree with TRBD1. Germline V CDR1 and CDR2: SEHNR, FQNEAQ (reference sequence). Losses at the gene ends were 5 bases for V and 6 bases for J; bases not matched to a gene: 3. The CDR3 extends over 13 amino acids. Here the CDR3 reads CASSPQGGQPQHF. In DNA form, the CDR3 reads TGTGCCAGCAGCCCACAGGGGGGTCAGCCCCAGCATTTT.

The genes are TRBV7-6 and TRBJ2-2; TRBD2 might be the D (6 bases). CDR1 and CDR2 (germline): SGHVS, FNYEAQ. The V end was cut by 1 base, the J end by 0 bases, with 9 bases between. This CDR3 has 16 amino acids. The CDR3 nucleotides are TGTGCCAGCAGCTTAGAGAGCGGGTCGAACACCGGGGAGCTGTTTTTT. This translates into CASSLESGSNTGELFF.

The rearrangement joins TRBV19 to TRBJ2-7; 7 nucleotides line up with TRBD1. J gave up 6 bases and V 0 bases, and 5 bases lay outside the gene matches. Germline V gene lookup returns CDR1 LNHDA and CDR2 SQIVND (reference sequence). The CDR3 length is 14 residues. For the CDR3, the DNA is TGTGCCAGTAGTATAGAACTGACAGGGTTCGAGCAGTACTTC. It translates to CASSIELTGFEQYF.

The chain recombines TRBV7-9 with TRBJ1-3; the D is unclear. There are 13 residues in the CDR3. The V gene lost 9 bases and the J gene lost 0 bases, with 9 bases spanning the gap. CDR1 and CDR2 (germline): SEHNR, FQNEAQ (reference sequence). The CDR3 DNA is TGTGCCAGGGCTCTCGACTCTGGAAACACCATATATTTT. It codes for CARALDSGNTIYF.

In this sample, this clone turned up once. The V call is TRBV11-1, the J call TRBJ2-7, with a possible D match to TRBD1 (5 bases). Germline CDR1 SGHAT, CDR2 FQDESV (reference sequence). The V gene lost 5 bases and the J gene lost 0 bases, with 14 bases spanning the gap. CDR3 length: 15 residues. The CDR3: CASSPKGWVSYEQYF. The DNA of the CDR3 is TGTGCCAGCAGCCCAAAGGGGTGGGTCTCCTACGAGCAGTACTTC.

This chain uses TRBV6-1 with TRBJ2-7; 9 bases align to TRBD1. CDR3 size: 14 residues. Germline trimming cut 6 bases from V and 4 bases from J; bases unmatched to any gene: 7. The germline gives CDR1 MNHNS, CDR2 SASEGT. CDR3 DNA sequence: TGTGCCAGCAGCCCATACAGGGGGCCATACGAGCAGTACTTC. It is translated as CASSPYRGPYEQYF.

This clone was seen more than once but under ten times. CDR3 region: CASSVTSILDEQFF. Here the CDR3 DNA reads TGTGCCAGCAGTGTAACTAGTATCTTAGATGAGCAGTTCTTC. V gene TRBV2 combines with J gene TRBJ2-1; D may be TRBD2 (5 bases). Per germline, CDR1 SNHLY and CDR2 FYNNEI. Trimming shortened V by 4 bases and J by 8 bases, and 15 bases separated the two germline ends. This CDR3 has 14 amino acids.

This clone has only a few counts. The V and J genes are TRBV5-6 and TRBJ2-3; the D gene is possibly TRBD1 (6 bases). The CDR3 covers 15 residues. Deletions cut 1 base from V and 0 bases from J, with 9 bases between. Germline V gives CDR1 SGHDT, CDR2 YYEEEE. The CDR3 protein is CASSLTQGSTDTQYF. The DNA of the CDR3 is TGTGCCAGCAGCTTGACACAGGGTAGCACAGATACGCAGTATTTT.

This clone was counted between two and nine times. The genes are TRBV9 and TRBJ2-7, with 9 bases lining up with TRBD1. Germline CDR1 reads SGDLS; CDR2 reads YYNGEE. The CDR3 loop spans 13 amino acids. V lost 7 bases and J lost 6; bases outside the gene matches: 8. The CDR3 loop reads CASGQGMGIEQYF. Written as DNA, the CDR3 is TGTGCCAGCGGACAGGGGATGGGTATCGAGCAGTACTTC.

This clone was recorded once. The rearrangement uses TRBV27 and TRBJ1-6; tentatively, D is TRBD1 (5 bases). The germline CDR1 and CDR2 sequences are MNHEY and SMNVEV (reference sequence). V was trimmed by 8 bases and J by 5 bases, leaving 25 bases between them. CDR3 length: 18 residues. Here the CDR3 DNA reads TGTGCCAGCGGATCACCCATGGGGCGGAGAAAAAATAATTCACCCCTCCACTTT. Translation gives CASGSPMGRRKNNSPLHF.

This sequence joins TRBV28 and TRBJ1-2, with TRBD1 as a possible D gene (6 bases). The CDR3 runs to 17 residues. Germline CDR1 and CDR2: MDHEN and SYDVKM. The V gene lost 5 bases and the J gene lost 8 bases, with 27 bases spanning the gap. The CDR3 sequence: CASSLMGGALLAGGYTF. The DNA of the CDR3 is TGTGCCAGCAGTCTCATGGGGGGGGCCCTCCTGGCGGGCGGCTACACCTTC.

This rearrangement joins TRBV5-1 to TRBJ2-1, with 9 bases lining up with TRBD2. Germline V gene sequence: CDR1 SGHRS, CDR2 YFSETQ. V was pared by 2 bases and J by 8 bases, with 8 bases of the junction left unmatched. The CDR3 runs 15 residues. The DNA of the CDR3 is TGCGCCAGCAGCTTTAGGTCTAGCGGGAACTATGAGCAGTTCTTC. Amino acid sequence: CASSFRSSGNYEQFF.